This TCR beta chain stems from a study of low-dose radiotherapy and immunotherapy resistance in tumors. Study-wide context: Treatment consisted of nivolumab 240 mg every two weeks and ipilimumab 1 mg/kg every six weeks, given intravenously to patients.

The time point: before trial treatment. At least ten counts were recorded for this clonotype. First-strand cDNA relied on TRAV- and TRBV-specific primers spanning alpha and beta chains. A 20-cycle PCR with a constant-region primer and V-primer adapter amplified TCRs. Each CDR3 protein is one row after TCRdb ran MiXCR on the reads. The table records around 90,000 distinct CDR3 sequences, approximately 17% of them present only once. Germline V gene lookup returns CDR1 DFQATT and CDR2 SNEGSKA (reference sequence). The CDR3 runs 14 residues. V was pared by 0 bases and J by 2 bases, with 11 bases between. The sequenced sample was PBMCs, obtained before treatment. The gene calls are TRBV20-1 and TRBJ2-7; either TRBD1 or TRBD2 may fit D (5 bases each). This TCR was sampled from a male donor with prostate cancer. This chain's CDR3 is CSARDSPGPYEQYF. The CDR3 DNA sequence: TGCAGTGCTAGAGATTCTCCGGGACCCTACGAGCAGTACTTC.